This T cell receptor beta chain originates from a study of CD8 T cell repertoires and HIV-1 epitope variants. At the level of the study: T cells were stimulated with Twenty-five Gag and Nef peptides separately.

CDR1 and CDR2 from the germline V gene are MNHEY and SMNVEV (reference sequence). There are 15 residues in the CDR3. Trimming cost V 5 bases and J 2 bases, with 12 bases left between them. For this clone: No antigen is known for it.

Assay: immunoSEQ multiplex PCR; the TCRdb copy retains only in-frame clones and omits some. The table lists 6,000 to 8,000 clones, less than 75% of them singletons. Material for sequencing was cultured CD8+ T cells derived from PBMCs. J is TRBJ2-2 and V is TRBV27; D gene ambiguous. This clonotype was sampled from a male donor with HIV. Written as DNA, the CDR3 is TGTGCCAGCAGTCTACGCCCCTATAACACCGGGGAGCTGTTTTTT. The encoded protein is CASSLRPYNTGELFF.